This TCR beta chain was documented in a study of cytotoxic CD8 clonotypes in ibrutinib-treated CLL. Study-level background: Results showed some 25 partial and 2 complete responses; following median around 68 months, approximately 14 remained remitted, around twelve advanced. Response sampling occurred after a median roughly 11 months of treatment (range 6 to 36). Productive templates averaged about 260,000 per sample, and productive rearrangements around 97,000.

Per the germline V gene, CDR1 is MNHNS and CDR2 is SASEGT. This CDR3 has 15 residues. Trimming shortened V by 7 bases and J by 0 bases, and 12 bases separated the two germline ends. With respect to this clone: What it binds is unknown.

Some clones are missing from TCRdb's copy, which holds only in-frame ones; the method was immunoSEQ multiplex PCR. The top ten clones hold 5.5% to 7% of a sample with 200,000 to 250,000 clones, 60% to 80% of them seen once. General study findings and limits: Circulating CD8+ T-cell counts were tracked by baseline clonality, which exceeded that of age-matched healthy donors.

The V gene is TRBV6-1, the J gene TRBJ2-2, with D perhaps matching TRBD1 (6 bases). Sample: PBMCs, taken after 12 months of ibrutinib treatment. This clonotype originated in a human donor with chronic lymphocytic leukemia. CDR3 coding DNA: TGTGCCAGCACTGGTCCAGGGGCGAACACCGGGGAGCTGTTTTTT. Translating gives CASTGPGANTGELFF.